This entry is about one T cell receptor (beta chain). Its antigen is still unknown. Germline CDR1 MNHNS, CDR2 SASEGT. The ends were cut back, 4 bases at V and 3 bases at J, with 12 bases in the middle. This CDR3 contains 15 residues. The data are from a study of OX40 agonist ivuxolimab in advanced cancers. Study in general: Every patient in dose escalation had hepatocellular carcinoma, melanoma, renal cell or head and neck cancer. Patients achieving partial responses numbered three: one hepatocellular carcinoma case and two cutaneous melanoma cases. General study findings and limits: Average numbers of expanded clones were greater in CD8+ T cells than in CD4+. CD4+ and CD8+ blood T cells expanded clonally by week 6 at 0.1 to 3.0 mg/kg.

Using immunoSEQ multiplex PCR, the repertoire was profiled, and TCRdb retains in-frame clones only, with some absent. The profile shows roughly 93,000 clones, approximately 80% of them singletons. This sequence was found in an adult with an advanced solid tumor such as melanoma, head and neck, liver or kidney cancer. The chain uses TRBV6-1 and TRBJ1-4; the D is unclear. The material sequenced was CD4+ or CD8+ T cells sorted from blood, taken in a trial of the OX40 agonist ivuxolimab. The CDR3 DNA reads TGTGCCAGCAGTGTAACACCGGCTCCTAATGAAAAACTGTTTTTT. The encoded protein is CASSVTPAPNEKLFF.